This T cell receptor beta chain was sequenced for a study of blood T cell repertoires in COVID-19 (dated by TCRdb to 2020 to 2021). Turning to the overall study: Samples covering the acute and convalescent phases of COVID-19 were provided by collaborators in the United States, Italy and Spain. The material from the prospective study consisted of cDNA or gDNA derived from T cells, B-cell-depleted T cells, or PBMCs. The dataset comprised deeply sampled blood TCRbeta repertoires from subjects exposed to, actively infected with, or recovered from COVID-19. The repertoires were released in a freely available public database meant as a resource for research on the immune response to SARS-CoV-2. The samples were drawn from the first 160 participants of the ongoing ImmuneRACE study and from some 1,300 subjects provided by 6 global collaborators. A de-identified subject ID, COVID-19 status, age in years and sex were almost always included in the sample metadata. Where available, HLA class I and class II types were taken from metadata supplied by the sample provider and were not determined by assay-based typing.

Only a few counts were recorded for this clone. What this receptor recognizes is not known. There are no base qualities to consult, and no much larger clone falls within one base. The paper as a whole reports these results and caveats: The quantity of clinical and demographic metadata differed by source and by participant and was supplied without curation.

CDR1 SGHDT and CDR2 YYEEEE were looked up in the germline V gene. Measured from the cysteine to the phenylalanine, the CDR3 is 16 residues long. Just the 48-base CDR3 DNA is kept, in frame starting at base 1. Trimming takes 3 bases off V and 5 bases off J; junction bases not matched to a gene: 7. Collaborating institutions collected whole blood in K2EDTA tubes following their own protocols. For TCRbeta analysis, collaborator samples were shipped as frozen whole blood, as isolated PBMCs, or as DNA extracted from either sample type. The immunoSEQ Assay, a bias-controlled multiplex PCR, was used to amplify TCRbeta CDR3 regions from genomic DNA. The source study handled its data this way. The number of nucleated cells in each sample was estimated from the amplification of reference gene primers within the assay. Sequence reads were collapsed and filtered to measure the absolute abundance of every unique TCRbeta CDR3 rearrangement. For each sample, productive Simpson clonality was calculated by taking the square root of Simpson's diversity index across productive rearrangements. TCRdb limited this immuneACCESS table to in-frame rearrangements with V and J called. A share of clones is missing; checked studies link under half to unresolved V genes, and the rest is unexplained. V, J and clone size were drawn from that table, and D and trimming were deduced from the DNA. Recorded for this sample are about 110,000 clones; 65% to 80% of them occurred a single time. Of the sample, roughly a fifth falls within the top ten clones.

This receptor chain uses TRBV5-6 and TRBJ1-5, with 11 bases aligning to TRBD1. The TCR was taken from a woman in her 70s with acute or convalescent COVID-19. The sequencing input was peripheral blood. The base sequence is TGTGCCAGCAGCTCCCTCGGACAGGGGGCGGATCAGCCCCAGCATTTT. The encoded protein is CASSSLGQGADQPQHF.